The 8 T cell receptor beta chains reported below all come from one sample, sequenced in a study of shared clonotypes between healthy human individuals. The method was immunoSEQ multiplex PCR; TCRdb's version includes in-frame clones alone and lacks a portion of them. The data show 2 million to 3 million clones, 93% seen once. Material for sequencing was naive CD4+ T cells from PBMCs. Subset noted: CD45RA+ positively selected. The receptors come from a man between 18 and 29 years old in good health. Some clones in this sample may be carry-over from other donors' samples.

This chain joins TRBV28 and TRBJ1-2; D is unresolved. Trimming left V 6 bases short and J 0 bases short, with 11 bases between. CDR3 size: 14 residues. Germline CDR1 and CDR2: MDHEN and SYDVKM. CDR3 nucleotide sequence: TGTGCCAGCAGCCCGGGCGGGCCTAACTATGGCTACACCTTC. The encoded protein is CASSPGGPNYGYTF.

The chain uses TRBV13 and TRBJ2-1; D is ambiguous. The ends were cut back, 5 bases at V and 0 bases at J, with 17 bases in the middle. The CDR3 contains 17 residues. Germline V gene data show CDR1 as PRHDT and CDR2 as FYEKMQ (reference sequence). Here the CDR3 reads CASSGPGAGLSYNEQFF. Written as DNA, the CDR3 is TGTGCCAGCAGCGGGCCTGGCGCAGGCCTCTCCTACAATGAGCAGTTCTTC. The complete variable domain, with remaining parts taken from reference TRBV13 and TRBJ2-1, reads AAGVIQSPRHLIKEKRETATLKCYPIPRHDTVYWYQQGPGQDPQFLISFYEKMQSDKGSIPDRFSAQQFSDYHSELNMSSLELGDSALYFCASSGPGAGLSYNEQFFGPGTRLTVL.

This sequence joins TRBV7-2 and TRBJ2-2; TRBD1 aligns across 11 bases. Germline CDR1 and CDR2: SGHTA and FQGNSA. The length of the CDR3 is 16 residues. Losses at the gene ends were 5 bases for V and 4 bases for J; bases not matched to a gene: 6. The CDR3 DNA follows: TGTGCCAGCAGCCCGGGGACAGGGGGTGTCACCGGGGAGCTGTTTTTT. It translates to CASSPGTGGVTGELFF.

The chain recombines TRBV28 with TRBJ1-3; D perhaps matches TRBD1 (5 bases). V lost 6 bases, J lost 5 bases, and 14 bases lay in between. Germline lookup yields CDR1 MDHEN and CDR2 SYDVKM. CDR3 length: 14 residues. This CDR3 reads CASSQGGFRNTIYF. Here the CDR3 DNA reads TGTGCCAGCAGCCAGGGAGGTTTTAGAAACACCATATATTTT.

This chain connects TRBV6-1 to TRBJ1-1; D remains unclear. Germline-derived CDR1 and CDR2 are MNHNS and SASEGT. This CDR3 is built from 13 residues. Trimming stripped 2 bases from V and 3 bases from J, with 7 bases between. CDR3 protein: CASSERRDTEAFF. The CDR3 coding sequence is TGTGCCAGCAGTGAACGGCGGGACACTGAAGCTTTCTTT.

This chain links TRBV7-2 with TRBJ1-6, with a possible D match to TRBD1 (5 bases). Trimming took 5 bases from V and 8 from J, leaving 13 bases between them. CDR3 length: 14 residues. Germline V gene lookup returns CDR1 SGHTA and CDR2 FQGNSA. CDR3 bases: TGTGCCAGCAGCCTGGGAAGGGGTTATTCACCCCTCCACTTT. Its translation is CASSLGRGYSPLHF.

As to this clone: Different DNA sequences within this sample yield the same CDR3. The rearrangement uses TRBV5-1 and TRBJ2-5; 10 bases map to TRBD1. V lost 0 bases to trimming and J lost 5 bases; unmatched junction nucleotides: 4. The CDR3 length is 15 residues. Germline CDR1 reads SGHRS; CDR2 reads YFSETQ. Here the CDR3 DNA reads TGCGCCAGCAGCTTGGGGACAGGGGGTCGGGAGACCCAGTACTTC. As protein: CASSLGTGGRETQYF.

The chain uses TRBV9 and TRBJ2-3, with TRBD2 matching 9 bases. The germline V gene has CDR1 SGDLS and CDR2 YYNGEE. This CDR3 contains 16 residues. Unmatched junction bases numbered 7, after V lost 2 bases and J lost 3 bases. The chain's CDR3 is CASSVTAGGGTDTQYF. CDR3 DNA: TGTGCCAGCAGCGTTACAGCGGGAGGTGGTACAGATACGCAGTATTTT.